The 5 T cell receptor beta chains below all came from one sample that was sequenced in a study of T cell responses to AZD1222 COVID-19 vaccine. TCRdb keeps only in-frame clones here, not all; method: immunoSEQ multiplex PCR. The sample yields about 130,000 clones, 92% seen once. The sequencing used peripheral blood, collected on day 0 of AZD1222 vaccination. These receptors were taken from an adult in good health.

The chain uses TRBV7-2 and TRBJ1-5; D unclear. V shed 5 bases and J shed 9 bases, with 20 bases lying between them. CDR3 length: 15 residues. The germline V gene encodes CDR1 SGHTA and CDR2 FQGNSA. CDR3 in amino acids: CASSMTSTTLSPQHF. The CDR3 region has the DNA TGTGCCAGCAGCATGACCTCGACAACCCTCTCGCCCCAGCATTTT. The full variable domain, its missing parts supplied by reference TRBV7-2 and TRBJ1-5, is GAGVSQSPSNKVTEKGKDVELRCDPISGHTALYWYRQSLGQGLEFLIYFQGNSAPDKSGLPSDRFSAERTGGSVSTLTIQRTQQEDSAVYLCASSMTSTTLSPQHFGDGTRLSIL.

J is TRBJ2-7 and V is TRBV7-9; the D call may be TRBD1 or TRBD2 (5 bases each). CDR1 is SEHNR, CDR2 FQNEAQ, per germline (reference sequence). V lost 6 bases, J lost 3 bases, and 18 bases lay in between. The CDR3 covers 15 residues. In DNA, the CDR3 is TGTGCCAGCAGTGGGGGTAGGGGCAGAAACTACGAGCAGTACTTC. Its translation is CASSGGRGRNYEQYF.

The rearrangement uses TRBV30 and TRBJ1-2, with 9 bases aligning to TRBD1. The V gene end was trimmed by 1 base and the J gene end by 4 bases; junction bases not matched to a gene: 10. In germline, CDR1 is GTSNPN, CDR2 SVGIG (reference sequence). The CDR3 is 16 residues long. CDR3 in amino acids: CAWSGHTGGDGYGYTF. The CDR3 coding sequence is TGTGCCTGGAGTGGGCACACAGGGGGCGACGGCTATGGCTACACCTTC.

The CDR3 loop reads CASSYSPNSDTQYF. CDR3 bases: TGTGCCAGCAGTTACTCCCCGAACTCGGATACGCAGTATTTT. The chain couples TRBV6-5 to TRBJ2-3; D uncertain. In germline, CDR1 is MNHEY, CDR2 SVGAGI. The V end lost 0 bases, the J end lost 6 bases, and 10 bases lay between the germline ends. The CDR3 covers 14 residues.

The chain recombines TRBV6-5 with TRBJ1-6; TRBD1 matches 9 bases. This CDR3 spans 13 amino acids. Germline V CDR1 and CDR2: MNHEY, SVGAGI. V lost 7 bases to trimming and J lost 8 bases; unmatched junction nucleotides: 3. The CDR3 DNA reads as TGTGCCAGCAACAGACAGGGGGATTCACCCCTCCACTTT. Protein sequence: CASNRQGDSPLHF.